Following are 10 T cell receptor beta chains from one sample sequenced in a study of OX40 agonist ivuxolimab in advanced cancers. Using immunoSEQ multiplex PCR, the repertoire was profiled, and TCRdb retains in-frame clones only, with some absent. The sample contains 70,000 to 95,000 clones, roughly 80% of which appear only once. Here the sequenced sample was CD4+ or CD8+ T cells sorted from blood, taken in a trial of the OX40 agonist ivuxolimab. These receptors were taken from an adult with an advanced solid tumor such as melanoma, head and neck, liver or kidney cancer.

There are a few counts of this clone. The rearrangement joins TRBV15 to TRBJ2-5; D is perhaps TRBD2 (6 bases). Trimming took off 3 bases at V and 1 base at J, with 12 bases between the two ends. Looked up from germline, CDR1 is LNHNV and CDR2 is YYDKDF (reference sequence). The CDR3 is 15 residues long. The CDR3 reads CATSSSPGLQETQYF. In DNA, the CDR3 is TGTGCCACCAGCAGCTCACCGGGACTCCAAGAGACCCAGTACTTC. The variable domain in full, with the rest retrieved from reference TRBV15 and TRBJ2-5, is DAMVIQNPRYQVTQFGKPVTLSCSQTLNHNVMYWYQQKSSQAPKLLFHYYDKDFNNEADTPDNFQSRRPNTSFCFLDIRSPGLGDTAMYLCATSSSPGLQETQYFGPGTRLLVL.

V is TRBV30 and J is TRBJ1-2; TRBD1 is a possible D gene (5 bases). This CDR3 is 15 amino acids long. Trimming took off 3 bases at V and 1 base at J, with 15 bases between the two ends. Looked up from germline, CDR1 is GTSNPN and CDR2 is SVGIG (reference sequence). CDR3 in DNA: TGTGCCTGGAGAGCCTTGGGGGGGTTTAACTATGGCTACACCTTC. Translated: CAWRALGGFNYGYTF.

The rearrangement joins TRBV6-1 to TRBJ2-7; a possible D gene is TRBD2 (6 bases). The CDR3 runs to 15 residues. Trimming removed 2 bases at V and 4 bases at J, with 15 bases between. Germline V gives CDR1 MNHNS, CDR2 SASEGT. The CDR3 loop reads CASSEMGLRGYEQYF. CDR3 bases: TGTGCCAGCAGTGAAATGGGACTCCGAGGATACGAGCAGTACTTC.

The chain links TRBV29-1 to TRBJ2-7; 9 nucleotides line up with TRBD1. With V trimmed by 3 bases and J by 4 bases, 4 bases remained unmatched. Looked up from germline, CDR1 is SQVTM and CDR2 is ANQGSEA. The length of the CDR3 is 13 residues. CDR3 bases: TGCAGCGTTGAGGGACAGGGTATGTACGAGCAGTACTTC. This codes for CSVEGQGMYEQYF.

The genes are TRBV7-2 and TRBJ2-7; TRBD1 aligns across 7 bases. There are 15 residues in the CDR3. After removal of 5 bases from V and 0 bases from J, the junction contained 7 bases not matched to a gene. Germline lookup yields CDR1 SGHTA and CDR2 FQGNSA. The DNA for the CDR3 is TGTGCCAGCAGCCAAAGGGGACAGCACTCCTACGAGCAGTACTTC. It specifies CASSQRGQHSYEQYF.

The rearrangement joins TRBV5-1 to TRBJ1-6, with 8 positions matching TRBD1. Germline V gives CDR1 SGHRS, CDR2 YFSETQ. CDR3 length: 16 amino acids. With V trimmed by 0 bases and J by 8 bases, 7 bases remained unmatched. CDR3 nucleotides: TGCGCCAGCAGCTTGGGGGCAGGGGGCTCGGATTCACCCCTCCACTTT. Translation gives CASSLGAGGSDSPLHF.

The rearrangement links TRBV5-5 to TRBJ1-2; perhaps TRBD1 as D (5 bases). The CDR3 is made up of 13 amino acids. Germline V gene lookup returns CDR1 SGHKS and CDR2 YYEKEE (reference sequence). The V end was cut by 0 bases, the J end by 8 bases, with 11 bases between. This CDR3 is CASSLDWGTGYTF. The DNA of the CDR3 is TGTGCCAGCAGCTTGGACTGGGGGACGGGCTACACCTTC.

The CDR3 DNA reads TGTGCCAGCAGTGGTCGAGGACAGGGGTACTATGGCTACACCTTC. Protein: CASSGRGQGYYGYTF. The V and J genes are TRBV6-6 and TRBJ1-2, with 9 bases identical to TRBD1. V gave up 5 bases and J gave up 3 bases; unmatched junction bases: 7. CDR3 length: 15 residues. Germline V gene sequence: CDR1 MNHNY, CDR2 SVGAGI (reference sequence).

The chain is built from TRBV5-1 and TRBJ2-7; 9 nucleotides match TRBD1. Per germline, CDR1 SGHRS and CDR2 YFSETQ. CDR3 length equals 15 residues. J was trimmed by 2 bases and V by 3 bases; bases with no gene match: 6. CDR3 protein: CASSWGTGSTYEQYF. DNA of the CDR3: TGCGCCAGCAGCTGGGGGACAGGGTCCACCTACGAGCAGTACTTC.

The rearrangement joins TRBV7-9 to TRBJ1-6; 8 bases are shared with TRBD1. Germline V gene data show CDR1 as SEHNR and CDR2 as FQNEAQ (reference sequence). The CDR3 extends over 15 amino acids. J lost 10 bases, V lost 4 bases, and 9 bases had no gene match. This chain's CDR3 is CASSSLQGDGSPLHF. CDR3 DNA: TGTGCCAGCAGCTCGTTACAGGGGGATGGATCACCCCTCCACTTT.